This TCR beta chain was recorded in a study of blood T cell repertoires in COVID-19. Study overall: Sample material is recorded as cDNA or gDNA derived from T cells, B-cell-depleted T cells, or PBMCs.

The sample holds one count of this clone. This table comes from immunoSEQ multiplex PCR, and its TCRdb copy is limited to in-frame clones, with some not included. Of 250,000 to 350,000 clones listed, roughly 90% are singletons. Trimming at V came to 4 bases and at J to 3 bases, leaving 5 bases not matched to a gene. The CDR3 sequence is 14 residues long. Germline V lookup: CDR1 SGHNT, CDR2 YYREEE (reference sequence). The sample consisted of peripheral blood. The TCR comes from a woman under 40 with COVID-19, enrolled during active disease. This chain joins TRBV5-4 and TRBJ2-5; TRBD2 matches 8 bases. DNA for the CDR3: TGTGCCAGCAGCCCTGGACTAGCAGAAGAGACCCAGTACTTC. It yields the protein CASSPGLAEETQYF.